This is a list of T cell receptor beta chains from one sample in a study of blood T cell repertoires in COVID-19. Sequencing was performed with immunoSEQ multiplex PCR; in TCRdb, only in-frame clones are kept and a portion is missing. The sample includes around 88,000 clones, about 88% of them seen just once. The source material was peripheral blood. Every receptor here comes from a woman at least 80 years old with acute or convalescent COVID-19. Both conserved end residues are part of each CDR3. Only some rows state a clone size, as once, few, many or a class for expanded clones.

-,TRBV25-1,TRBJ1-6,CASSGQAFGNSPLHF
-,TRBV19,TRBJ2-1,CASSIGGLGRPGANNEQFF
-,TRBV3-1/TRBV3-2,TRBJ2-1,CASSHSGSYLYNEQFF
-,TRBV5-4,TRBJ2-7,CASSSRASGSYEQYF
-,TRBV9,TRBJ1-6,CASSPRGEAGNSPLHF
-,TRBV5-1,TRBJ2-3,CASSLAGGFGDTQYF
-,TRBV7-2,TRBJ1-3,CASSTTGKGNTIYF
-,TRBV2,TRBJ1-2,CASTGTGASYGYTF
-,TRBV5-1,TRBJ2-5,CASSLGWEGQETQYF
-,TRBV7-2,TRBJ2-2,CASSLSGANTGELFF
-,TRBV5-5,TRBJ1-6,CASSHRDRGNSPLHF
once,TRBV18,TRBJ2-7,CASSPSTYEQYF
-,TRBV27,TRBJ2-3,CASSRGGLAGVTSTDTQYF
-,TRBV3-1/TRBV3-2,TRBJ2-3,CASSQDLGGGTDTQYF
once,TRBV5-6,TRBJ2-7,CASSLAPGQSSYEQYF
few,TRBV6-5,TRBJ1-2,CASSYIQGSGYTF
-,TRBV3-1/TRBV3-2,TRBJ2-3,CASSPSGRAADTQYF
-,TRBV7-9,TRBJ1-1,CASSLGTGSTEAFF
-,TRBV7-6,TRBJ2-5,CASSPSGQGYGETQYF
-,TRBV19,TRBJ1-1,CASSSRPDQVKDTEAFF
few,TRBV5-1,TRBJ2-5,CASSLSLAAETQYF
-,TRBV27,TRBJ1-1,CASSPSDRNTEAFF
-,TRBV6-2/TRBV6-3,TRBJ1-5,CASSGALRQRGNQPQHF
-,TRBV6-1,TRBJ1-1,CASSEARGGRAFF
-,TRBV3-1/TRBV3-2,TRBJ2-1,CASGTSGGANEQFF
-,TRBV19,TRBJ1-1,CASSIYGVEAFF
-,TRBV4-1,TRBJ1-5,CASSQDLTVSNQPQHF
-,TRBV7-9,TRBJ2-5,CASSPSISGGQETQYF
-,TRBV4-3,TRBJ2-1,CASSQDLPSGSYNEQFF
-,TRBV5-1,TRBJ2-5,CASSRLGTGIGQETQYF
once,TRBV19,TRBJ1-2,CASSIGSQPYGYTF
-,TRBV29-1,TRBJ1-2,CSLARDSNNYGYTF